This T cell receptor (beta chain) was sequenced for a study of blood T cell repertoires in COVID-19. About the research overall: The United States, Italy and Spain were the sources of the acute and convalescent COVID-19 samples. The cDNA or gDNA used as material had been derived from T cells, B-cell-depleted T cells, or PBMCs.

V trimming: 5 bases; J trimming: 3 bases; junction bases outside the gene matches: 3. CDR1 is SGHAT and CDR2 is FQNNGV in the germline V gene. The CDR3 sequence is 14 residues long. Using immunoSEQ multiplex PCR, the repertoire was profiled, and TCRdb retains in-frame clones only, with some absent. This table has about 330,000 clones, over 80% appearing once. Across 20 to 25 US areas, participants ranged in age from about 18 to 90 years. Allocation to cohorts depended on clinical history reported by the participants. Input material: PBMCs or T cells enriched from blood (not recorded which). The chain has TRBV11-2 and TRBJ2-7, with 11 bases matching TRBD1. This TCR was recovered from a man aged 25-40 years who had recovered from COVID-19. CDR3 DNA sequence: TGTGCCAGCAGCAGCGGGACAGGGGGCTACGAGCAGTACTTC. Translated: CASSSGTGGYEQYF.